Given below is one TCR beta chain in context. V lost 5 bases to trimming and J lost 3 bases; unmatched junction nucleotides: 8. The germline V gene encodes CDR1 SEHNR and CDR2 FQNEAQ (reference sequence). This CDR3 has 17 residues. This specimen comes from a study of blood T cell repertoires in COVID-19. As for the study in general: Acute-phase and convalescent COVID-19 samples originated in the United States, Italy and Spain. PBMCs, B-cell-depleted T cells, or T cells provided the cDNA or gDNA that made up the material.

The protocol was immunoSEQ multiplex PCR, while the TCRdb copy is restricted to in-frame clones and leaves out a portion. The table shows 200,000 to 250,000 clones, with roughly 80% occurring only once. This chain connects TRBV7-9 to TRBJ1-6; 9 bases are shared with TRBD1. This receptor was obtained from a man older than 75 with acute or convalescent COVID-19. The source material was peripheral blood. CDR3 in amino acids: CASSPQTGGFYNSPLHF. CDR3 DNA: TGTGCCAGCAGCCCCCAGACAGGGGGTTTCTATAATTCACCCCTCCACTTT.